The text below deals with one T cell receptor beta chain. This clonotype was seen at least ten times. Its antigen specificity is not known. One base away there is no much larger clone; base qualities are not given. This record comes from a study of type 1 regulatory T cells (dated by TCRdb to the early 2020s). Regarding the research as a whole: The study characterized an in vitro protocol that generated a Tr1-enriched, alloantigen-specific CD4 T cell product named T-allo10. T-allo10 was being tested clinically in patients with hematological malignancies who were undergoing allogeneic hematopoietic stem cell transplantation.

V is cut by 1 base and J by 4 bases, and the space between the germline ends is 13 bases. From its cysteine to its phenylalanine, the CDR3 spans 15 amino acids. Only the CDR3 DNA is retained, 45 bases long and in frame from the first base. Taken from the germline V gene, the CDR1 and CDR2 loops are SGHTA and FQGNSA. Sequencing took place on an Illumina MiSeq. The public reads were reanalyzed by TCRdb: fastp trimming at Q25, MiXCR alignment, in-frame beta chains only. Every entry covers one CDR3 protein and lists the most common genes and DNA from its rows. The sample table contains approximately 25,000 distinct CDR3 sequences; only one count was recorded for approximately 51% of them. Around 4.8% of the sample rests with the top ten.

The rearrangement joined TRBV7-2 to TRBJ2-5; the D segment cannot be called with confidence. This TCR came from a human donor in good health. The specimen sequenced was cultured T cells, either the whole culture or a sorted T cell fraction (not recorded which). For the CDR3, the sequence is CASSLVASSGETQYF. The DNA sequence is as follows: TGTGCCAGCAGCTTAGTGGCTAGTTCGGGAGAGACCCAGTACTTC. Supplemented by the reference TRBV7-2 and TRBJ2-5 proteins around the CDR3, the complete variable domain is GAGVSQSPSNKVTEKGKDVELRCDPISGHTALYWYRQSLGQGLEFLIYFQGNSAPDKSGLPSDRFSAERTGGSVSTLTIQRTQQEDSAVYLCASSLVASSGETQYFGPGTRLLVL.